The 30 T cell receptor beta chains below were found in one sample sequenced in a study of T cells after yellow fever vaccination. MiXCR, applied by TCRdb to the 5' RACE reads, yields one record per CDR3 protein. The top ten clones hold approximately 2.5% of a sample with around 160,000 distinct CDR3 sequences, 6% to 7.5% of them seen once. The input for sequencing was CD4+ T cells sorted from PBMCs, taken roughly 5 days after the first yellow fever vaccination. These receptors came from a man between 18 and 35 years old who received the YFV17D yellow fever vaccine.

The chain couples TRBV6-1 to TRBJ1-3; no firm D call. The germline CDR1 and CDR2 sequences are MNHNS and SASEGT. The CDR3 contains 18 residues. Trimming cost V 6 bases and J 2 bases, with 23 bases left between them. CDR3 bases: TGTGCCAGCAGCGCAAAGACCGCGAGCGTGATTACTGGAAACACCATATATTTT. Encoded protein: CASSAKTASVITGNTIYF.

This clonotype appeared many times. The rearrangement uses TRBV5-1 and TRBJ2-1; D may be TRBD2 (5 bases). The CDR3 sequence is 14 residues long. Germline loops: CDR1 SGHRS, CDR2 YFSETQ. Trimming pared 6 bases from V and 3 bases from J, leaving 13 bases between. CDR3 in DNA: TGCGCCAGCACGGGTAGCGAGTACTACAATGAGCAGTTCTTC. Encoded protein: CASTGSEYYNEQFF.

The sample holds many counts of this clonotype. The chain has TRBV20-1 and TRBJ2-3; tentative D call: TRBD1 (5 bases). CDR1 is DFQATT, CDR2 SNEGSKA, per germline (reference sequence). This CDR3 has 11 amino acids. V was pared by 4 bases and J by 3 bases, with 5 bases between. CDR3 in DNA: TGCAGTGCTAAGGGGACAGATACGCAGTATTTT. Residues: CSAKGTDTQYF.

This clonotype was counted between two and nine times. In DNA, the CDR3 is TGTGCCAGCAGCTCCACAGGATTCTACGAGCAGTACTTC. Translated: CASSSTGFYEQYF. V gene TRBV27 combines with J gene TRBJ2-7; D might be TRBD1 (5 bases). Trimming shortened V by 6 bases and J by 3 bases, and 12 bases separated the two germline ends. Germline CDR1 is MNHEY and CDR2 is SMNVEV (reference sequence). The CDR3 is 13 amino acids.

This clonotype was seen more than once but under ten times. CDR3 residues: CASSQGRGPVSPLHF. CDR3 nucleotides: TGTGCCAGCAGCCAAGGGCGGGGTCCGGTGTCACCCCTCCACTTT. The rearrangement joins TRBV3-1 to TRBJ1-6, with D unclear. The V end was cut by 1 base, the J end by 10 bases, with 14 bases between. This CDR3 is built from 15 residues. Germline V gene sequence: CDR1 LGHDT, CDR2 YNNKEL (reference sequence).

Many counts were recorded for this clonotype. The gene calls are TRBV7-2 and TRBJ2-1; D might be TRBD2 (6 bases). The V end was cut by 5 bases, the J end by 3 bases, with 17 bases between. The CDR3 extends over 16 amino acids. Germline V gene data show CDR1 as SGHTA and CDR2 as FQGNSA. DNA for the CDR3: TGTGCCAGCAGCCCGACCCCTGGGACTTTCTACAATGAGCAGTTCTTC. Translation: CASSPTPGTFYNEQFF.

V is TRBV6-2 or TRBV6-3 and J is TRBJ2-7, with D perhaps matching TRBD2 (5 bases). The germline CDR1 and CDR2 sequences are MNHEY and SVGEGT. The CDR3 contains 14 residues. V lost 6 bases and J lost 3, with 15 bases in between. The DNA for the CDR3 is TGTGCCAGCAGCCGAGGGCCAAATTTCTACGAGCAGTACGTC. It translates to CASSRGPNFYEQYV.

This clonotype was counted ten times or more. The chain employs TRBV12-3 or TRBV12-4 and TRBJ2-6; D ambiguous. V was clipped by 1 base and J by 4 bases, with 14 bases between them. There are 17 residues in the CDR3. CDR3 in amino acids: CASSLVHMAAGANVLTF. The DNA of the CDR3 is TGTGCCAGCAGTTTAGTTCACATGGCAGCGGGGGCCAACGTCCTGACTTTC.

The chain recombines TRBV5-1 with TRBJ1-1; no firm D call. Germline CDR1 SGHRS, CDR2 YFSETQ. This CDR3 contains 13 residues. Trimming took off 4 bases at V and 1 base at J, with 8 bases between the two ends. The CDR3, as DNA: TGCGCCAGCAGCCCGATGGAGAACACTGAAGCTTTCTTT. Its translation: CASSPMENTEAFF.

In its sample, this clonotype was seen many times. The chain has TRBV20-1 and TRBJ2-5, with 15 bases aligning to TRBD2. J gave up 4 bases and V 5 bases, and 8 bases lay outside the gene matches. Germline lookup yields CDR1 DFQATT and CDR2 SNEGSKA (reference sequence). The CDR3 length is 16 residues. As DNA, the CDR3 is TGCAGTGCTGGACTAGCGGGGGGGCCTGGGTTAGAGACCCAGTACTTC. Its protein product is CSAGLAGGPGLETQYF.

In DNA, the CDR3 is TGTGCCAGCAGTGAGCACACAGATACGCAGTATTTT. Protein sequence: CASSEHTDTQYF. The rearrangement joins TRBV2 to TRBJ2-3; D not resolved. This CDR3 is 12 amino acids long. V was clipped by 3 bases and J by 2 bases, with 3 bases between them. The germline V gene has CDR1 SNHLY and CDR2 FYNNEI.

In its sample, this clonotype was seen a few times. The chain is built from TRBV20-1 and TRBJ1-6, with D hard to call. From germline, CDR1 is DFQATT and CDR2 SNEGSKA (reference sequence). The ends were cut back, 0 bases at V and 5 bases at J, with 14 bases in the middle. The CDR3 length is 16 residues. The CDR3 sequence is CSARDSSGNNNSPLHF. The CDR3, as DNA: TGCAGTGCTAGAGATTCGTCGGGGAACAATAATTCACCCCTCCACTTT.

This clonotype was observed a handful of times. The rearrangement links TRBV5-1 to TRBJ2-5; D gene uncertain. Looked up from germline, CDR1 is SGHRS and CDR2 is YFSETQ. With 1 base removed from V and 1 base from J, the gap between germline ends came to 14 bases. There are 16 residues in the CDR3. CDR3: CASSLQGSPTQETQYF. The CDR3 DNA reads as TGCGCCAGCAGCTTGCAAGGGTCCCCAACCCAAGAGACCCAGTACTTC. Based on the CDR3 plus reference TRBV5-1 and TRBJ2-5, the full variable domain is KAGVTQTPRYLIKTRGQQVTLSCSPISGHRSVSWYQQTPGQGLQFLFEYFSETQRNKGNFPGRFSGRQFSNSRSEMNVSTLELGDSALYLCASSLQGSPTQETQYFGPGTRLLVL.

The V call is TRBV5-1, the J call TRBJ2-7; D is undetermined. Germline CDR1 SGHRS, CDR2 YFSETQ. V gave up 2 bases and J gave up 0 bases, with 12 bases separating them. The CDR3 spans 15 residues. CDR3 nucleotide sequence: TGCGCCAGCAGCTTAGAGCCGGGCTACTCCTACGAGCAGTACTTC. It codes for CASSLEPGYSYEQYF.

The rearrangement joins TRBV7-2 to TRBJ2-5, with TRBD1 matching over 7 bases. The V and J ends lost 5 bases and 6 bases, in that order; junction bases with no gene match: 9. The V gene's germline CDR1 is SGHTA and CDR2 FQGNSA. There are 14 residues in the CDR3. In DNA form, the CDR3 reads TGTGCCAGCAGCCAACAAGGGACAGCCCAGACCCAGTACTTC. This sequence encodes CASSQQGTAQTQYF.

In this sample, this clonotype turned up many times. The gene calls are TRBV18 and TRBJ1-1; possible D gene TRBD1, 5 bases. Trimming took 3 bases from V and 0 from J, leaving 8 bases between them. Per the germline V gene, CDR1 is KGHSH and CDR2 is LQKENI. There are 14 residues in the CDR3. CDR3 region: CASSPTDMNTEAFF. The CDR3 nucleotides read TGTGCCAGCTCACCGACGGACATGAACACTGAAGCTTTCTTT.

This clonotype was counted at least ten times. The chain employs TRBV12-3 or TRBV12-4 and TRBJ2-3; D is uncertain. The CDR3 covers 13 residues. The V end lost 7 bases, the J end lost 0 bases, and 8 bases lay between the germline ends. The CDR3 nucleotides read TGTGCCAGCACCCCCCCGAGCACAGATACGCAGTATTTT. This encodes CASTPPSTDTQYF.

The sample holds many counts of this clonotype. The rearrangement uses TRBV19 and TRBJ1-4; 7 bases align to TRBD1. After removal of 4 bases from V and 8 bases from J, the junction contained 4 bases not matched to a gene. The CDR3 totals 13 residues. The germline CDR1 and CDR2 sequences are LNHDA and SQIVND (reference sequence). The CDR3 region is CASSRDSDEKLFF. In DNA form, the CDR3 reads TGTGCCAGTAGTAGGGACAGCGACGAAAAACTGTTTTTT.

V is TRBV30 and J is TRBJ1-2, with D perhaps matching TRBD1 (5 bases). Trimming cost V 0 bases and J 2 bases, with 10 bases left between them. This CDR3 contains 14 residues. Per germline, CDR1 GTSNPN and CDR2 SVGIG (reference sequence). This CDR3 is CAWSVLGGNYGYTF. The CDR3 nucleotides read TGTGCCTGGAGTGTACTCGGGGGAAACTATGGCTACACCTTC.

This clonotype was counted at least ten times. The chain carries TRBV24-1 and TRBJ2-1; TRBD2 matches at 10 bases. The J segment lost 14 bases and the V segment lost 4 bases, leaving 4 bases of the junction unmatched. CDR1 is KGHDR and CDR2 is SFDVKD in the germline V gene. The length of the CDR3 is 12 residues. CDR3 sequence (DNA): TGTGCCACCAGTGACCCCGGGACTAGCGAGTTCTTC. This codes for CATSDPGTSEFF.

CDR3 residues: CSALGALTGQETQYF. The DNA for the CDR3 is TGCAGTGCTCTAGGGGCTTTGACAGGGCAAGAGACCCAGTACTTC. The chain uses TRBV20-1 and TRBJ2-5; 7 bases fit TRBD1. CDR1 and CDR2 (germline): DFQATT, SNEGSKA (reference sequence). V was pared by 5 bases and J by 2 bases, with 11 bases of the junction left unmatched. The CDR3 has 15 amino acids.

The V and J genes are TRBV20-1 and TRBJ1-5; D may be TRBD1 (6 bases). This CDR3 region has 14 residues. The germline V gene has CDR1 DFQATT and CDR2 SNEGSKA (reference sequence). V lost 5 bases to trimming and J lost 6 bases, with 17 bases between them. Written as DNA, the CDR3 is TGCAGTGCTTACTCGCGGGGGCTCGGTCAGCCCCAGCATTTT. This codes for CSAYSRGLGQPQHF.

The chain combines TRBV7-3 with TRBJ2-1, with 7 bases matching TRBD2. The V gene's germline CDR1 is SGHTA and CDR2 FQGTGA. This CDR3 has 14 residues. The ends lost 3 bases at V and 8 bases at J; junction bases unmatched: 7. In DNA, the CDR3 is TGTGCCAGCAGCTTTGCTTCCGCGGGGGATGAGCAGTTCTTC. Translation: CASSFASAGDEQFF.

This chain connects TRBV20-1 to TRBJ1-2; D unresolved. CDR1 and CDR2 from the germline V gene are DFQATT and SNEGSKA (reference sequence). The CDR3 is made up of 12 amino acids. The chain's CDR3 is CGPKQSLIGYTF. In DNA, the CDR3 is TGCGGACCAAAACAGTCTTTGATCGGCTACACCTTC.

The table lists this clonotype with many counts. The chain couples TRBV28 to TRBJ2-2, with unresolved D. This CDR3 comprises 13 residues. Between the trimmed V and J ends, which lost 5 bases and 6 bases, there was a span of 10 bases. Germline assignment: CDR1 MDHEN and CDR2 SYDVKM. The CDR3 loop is CASSNQLPGELFF. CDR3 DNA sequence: TGTGCCAGCAGTAATCAGCTTCCCGGGGAGCTGTTTTTT.

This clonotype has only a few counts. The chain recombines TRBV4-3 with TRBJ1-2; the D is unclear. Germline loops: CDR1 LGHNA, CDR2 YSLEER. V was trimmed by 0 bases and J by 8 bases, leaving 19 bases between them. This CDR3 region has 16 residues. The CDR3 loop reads CASSQEGDGPKRGYTF. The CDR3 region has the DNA TGCGCCAGCAGCCAAGAGGGCGATGGACCGAAAAGGGGCTACACCTTC.

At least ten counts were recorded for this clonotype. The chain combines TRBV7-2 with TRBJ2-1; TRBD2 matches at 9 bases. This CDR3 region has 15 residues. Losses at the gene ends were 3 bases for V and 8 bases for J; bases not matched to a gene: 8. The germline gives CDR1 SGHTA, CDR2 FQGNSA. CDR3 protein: CASSFRAASGDEQFF. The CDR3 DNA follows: TGTGCCAGCAGCTTCCGGGCGGCTAGCGGGGATGAGCAGTTCTTC.

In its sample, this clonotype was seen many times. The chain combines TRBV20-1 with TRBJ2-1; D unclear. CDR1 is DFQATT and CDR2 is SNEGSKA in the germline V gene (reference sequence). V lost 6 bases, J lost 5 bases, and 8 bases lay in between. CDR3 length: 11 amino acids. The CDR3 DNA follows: TGCAGTGCCCAGAAGCACAATGAGCAGTTCTTC. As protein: CSAQKHNEQFF.

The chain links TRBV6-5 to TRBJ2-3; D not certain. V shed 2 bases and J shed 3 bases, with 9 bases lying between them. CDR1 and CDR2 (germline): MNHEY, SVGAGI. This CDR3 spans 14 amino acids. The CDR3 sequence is CASSYREGTDTQYF. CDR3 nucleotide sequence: TGTGCCAGCAGTTACAGGGAAGGGACAGATACGCAGTATTTT.

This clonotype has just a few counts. The CDR3 loop reads CASSGRGGWETQYF. In nucleotides, the CDR3 is TGTGCCAGCAGCGGCCGGGGGGGCTGGGAGACCCAGTACTTC. The chain recombines TRBV7-2 with TRBJ2-5, with TRBD2 identical over 8 bases. The CDR3 length is 14 residues. With 5 bases clipped from V and 5 bases from J, the junction kept 7 bases outside the gene matches. The germline V gene has CDR1 SGHTA and CDR2 FQGNSA.